This T cell receptor beta chain came from a study of early stage breast cancer tumors. As regards this clone: Its target is unknown.

This CDR3 has 13 amino acids. Germline-derived CDR1 and CDR2 are MDHEN and SYDVKM. V lost 7 bases and J 3 bases, leaving 13 bases between the germline ends. Sequencing was performed with immunoSEQ multiplex PCR; in TCRdb, only in-frame clones are kept and a portion is missing. The table lists roughly 34,000 clones, around 68% of them singletons. Overall study results and limits: In about 90% of the 16 patients, blood comparison separated tumor from normal breast.

The sequence was obtained from a person in their sixties or seventies with breast cancer. The chain uses TRBV28 and TRBJ2-7; tentatively, D is TRBD1 or TRBD2 (5 bases each). The sequenced sample consisted of blood. CDR3: CASTTGRFYEQYF. In DNA, the CDR3 is TGTGCCAGCACCACGGGACGGTTCTACGAGCAGTACTTC.